This T cell receptor (beta chain) appears in the sequencing data of a study of shared clonotypes between healthy human individuals. Assay: immunoSEQ multiplex PCR; the TCRdb copy retains only in-frame clones and omits some. Of 2.3 million or so clones listed, 90% to 95% were seen once; the top ten hold 0.35% to 0.45%. The sequenced material came from naive CD4+ T cells from PBMCs. Subset given: CD45RA+ positively selected. This TCR was recovered from a man younger than 35 in good health. Some clones in this sample may be carry-over from other donors' samples.

Written as DNA, the CDR3 is TGTGCCAGCAGCGTAGCAGGTAGCCCTGTTTACGGAGAGCAGTTCTTC. This translates into CASSVAGSPVYGEQFF. The rearrangement uses TRBV9 and TRBJ2-1; D gene uncertain. The germline CDR1 and CDR2 sequences are SGDLS and YYNGEE. The CDR3 sequence is 16 residues long. Trimming shortened V by 0 bases and J by 10 bases, and 20 bases separated the two germline ends.